This note documents a single T cell receptor (beta chain) sequence. Its specificity is unknown. The record originates from a study of pediatric ulcerative colitis. The CDR3 length is 11 residues. CDR1 and CDR2 from the germline V gene are MNHEY and SMNVEV (reference sequence). Trimming cost V 3 bases and J 7 bases, with 7 bases left between them. General study results and limits: Acute severe colitis showed lower rectal diversity from clonal expansions. Compared with controls, ulcerative colitis showed greater blood-rectum clone sharing.

Sequencing depth was up to 500,000 reads per sample. Here immunoSEQ multiplex PCR was the method, and the copy in TCRdb shows in-frame clones only, minus some. The table has about 36,000 clones, less than 90% seen once. Sequenced input: blood. This TCR derives from a girl aged 5-17 years with moderate ulcerative colitis. The chain carries TRBV27 and TRBJ2-7, with no clear D. CDR3 protein: CASSFGGEQYF. Here the CDR3 DNA reads TGTGCCAGCAGTTTTGGTGGAGAGCAGTACTTC.